These 9 T cell receptor beta chains came from one sample sequenced in a study of T cells in Graves' hyperthyroidism and ophthalmopathy. Researchers took RNA transcripts and amplified the TCR beta CDR3 regions from them. With the HTBI primer set, the TCR CDR3 went through a first round of RT-PCR. TCRdb re-analysed the multiplex PCR reads in MiXCR, keeping a single row per CDR3 protein. The sample consists of roughly 510,000 distinct CDR3 sequences, under 25% of them appearing once. Sequenced: blood. All receptors come from a man younger than 35 with Graves' hyperthyroidism.

This clonotype came up a few times. J is TRBJ2-7 and V is TRBV30, with 7 positions matching TRBD2. This CDR3 comprises 13 residues. Germline V gives CDR1 GTSNPN, CDR2 SVGIG (reference sequence). J gave up 3 bases and V 3 bases, and 5 bases lay outside the gene matches. CDR3 bases: TGTGCCTGGAGAGCGGGGTCTGGCTACGAGCAGTACTTC. It translates to CAWRAGSGYEQYF.

The chain uses TRBV24-1 and TRBJ1-2, with TRBD1 matching over 10 bases. The CDR3 totals 18 residues. CDR1 and CDR2 (germline): KGHDR, SFDVKD. The ends lost 3 bases at V and 3 bases at J; junction bases unmatched: 12. CDR3 protein: CATSDQENRDRGYYGYTF. DNA of the CDR3: TGTGCCACCAGTGATCAGGAAAACCGGGACAGGGGATACTATGGCTACACCTTC.

This clonotype was seen many times. V and J are TRBV5-1 and TRBJ2-5; D might be TRBD2 (6 bases). Germline CDR1 is SGHRS and CDR2 is YFSETQ. V lost 1 base, J lost 5 bases, and 18 bases lay in between. The CDR3 is made up of 16 amino acids. CDR3 amino acids: CASSLNLRGSRETQYF. The CDR3 DNA reads as TGCGCCAGCAGCTTGAATCTCCGGGGGAGTCGGGAGACCCAGTACTTC. Full variable domain (outside the CDR3, taken from reference TRBV5-1 and TRBJ2-5): KAGVTQTPRYLIKTRGQQVTLSCSPISGHRSVSWYQQTPGQGLQFLFEYFSETQRNKGNFPGRFSGRQFSNSRSEMNVSTLELGDSALYLCASSLNLRGSRETQYFGPGTRLLVL.

This rearrangement joins TRBV5-6 to TRBJ1-1, with D unresolved. CDR1 and CDR2 (germline): SGHDT, YYEEEE. The V end lost 3 bases, the J end lost 4 bases, and 13 bases lay between the germline ends. The CDR3 sequence is 14 residues long. The CDR3 protein is CASSSPAVSTEAFF. The DNA for the CDR3 is TGTGCCAGCAGCTCCCCCGCGGTATCCACTGAAGCTTTCTTT. Full variable domain (remainder filled in from reference TRBV5-6 and TRBJ1-1): DAGVTQSPTHLIKTRGQQVTLRCSPKSGHDTVSWYQQALGQGPQFIFQYYEEEERQRGNFPDRFSGHQFPNYSSELNVNALLLGDSALYLCASSSPAVSTEAFFGQGTRLTVV.

This clonotype was seen repeatedly, ten times or more. The V and J genes are TRBV20-1 and TRBJ2-7; D remains unclear. Per the germline V gene, CDR1 is DFQATT and CDR2 is SNEGSKA (reference sequence). The CDR3 loop spans 13 amino acids. The V and J ends lost 1 base and 0 bases respectively, with 7 bases between them. The CDR3 DNA reads TGCAGTGCTAGAGGACGGCCCTCCTACGAGCAGTACTTC. Translating gives CSARGRPSYEQYF.

This clonotype was observed once. V usage is TRBV12-3 or TRBV12-4 and J usage is TRBJ1-1, with D uncertain. This CDR3 is 13 amino acids long. V was clipped by 6 bases and J by 7 bases, with 15 bases between them. CDR3 protein: CASSQVGSREAFF. The CDR3 nucleotides are TGTGCCAGCAGCCAGGTGGGCAGCCGTGAAGCTTTCTTT.

As for this clonotype: A much more abundant neighbour one base away suggests this may be a read error. This rearrangement joins TRBV20-1 to TRBJ2-5; 8 bases map to TRBD2. The CDR3 spans 14 residues. Germline assignment: CDR1 DFQATT and CDR2 SNEGSKA (reference sequence). With 7 bases clipped from V and 3 bases from J, the junction kept 10 bases outside the gene matches. The CDR3, as DNA: TGCAGTGTGGTTTCTCCGGGGGGGGAAGAGACCCAGTACTTC. Its protein product is CSVVSPGGEETQYF.

On this clonotype itself: This CDR3 is missing its conserved last phenylalanine or tryptophan, likely due to a read error. V usage is TRBV6-4 and J usage is TRBJ1-5; D is perhaps TRBD1 (5 bases). V gave up 5 bases and J gave up 3 bases, with 20 bases separating them. The germline gives CDR1 MRHNA, CDR2 SNTAGT. The CDR3 is made up of 17 amino acids. CDR3 loop: CASSHLPLDNSNQPQHV. The CDR3, as DNA: TGTGCCAGCAGTCACCTACCCTTGGACAACTCCAATCAGCCCCAGCATGTT.

This clonotype was detected ten times or more. The chain couples TRBV12-3 or TRBV12-4 to TRBJ2-4; D may correspond to TRBD1 or TRBD2 (6 bases each). Trimming took off 6 bases at V and 6 bases at J, with 18 bases between the two ends. The CDR3 runs to 15 residues. CDR3 amino acids: CASSSGAGVGNIQYF. In nucleotides, the CDR3 is TGTGCCAGCAGCTCGGGGGCTGGTGTAGGAAACATTCAGTACTTC.